This T cell receptor (beta chain) derives from a study of T cell repertoires in cytomegalovirus infection. Findings and limits, study-wide: Pooled public TCR beta family frequency picked out CMV carriers with the relevant HLA.

TCRdb processed the reads anew with MiXCR; each CDR3 protein has one entry. This table holds around 740,000 distinct CDR3 sequences, 35% to 40% found once. V trimming: 5 bases; J trimming: 0 bases; junction bases outside the gene matches: 15. The CDR3 has 19 amino acids. CDR1 SGHTA and CDR2 FQGNSA come from the germline V gene. This clonotype was seen ten or more times. Its specificity is not known. The chain couples TRBV7-2 to TRBJ2-3; TRBD1 agrees at 9 bases. The TCR comes from a human donor in good health (CMV status not recorded). Some clones in this sample may be carry-over from other donors' samples. The sequencing sample was made of PBMCs. The CDR3 DNA is TGTGCCAGCAGCCGCCCGGGACAGGGTGTGGTAGCTAGCACAGATACGCAGTATTTT. Its protein product is CASSRPGQGVVASTDTQYF.